A single TCR beta chain is shown here with its context. Trimming shortened V by 5 bases and J by 2 bases, and 21 bases separated the two germline ends. This CDR3 comprises 17 residues. The germline gives CDR1 MNHEY, CDR2 SVGEGT. The authors reverse transcribed about 0.5 to 1 ug RNA with random hexamers. TCRdb reprocessed the immunoSEQ multiplex PCR reads via MiXCR and lists one record per CDR3 protein. The sample shows 150,000 or so distinct CDR3 sequences, approximately 94% of them seen only once. This entry is derived from a study of CD8 T cells in Susac syndrome. Sequences were obtained from CD4+ T cells from PBMCs. The clonotype was recovered from a human donor with multiple sclerosis. This chain connects TRBV6-2 or TRBV6-3 to TRBJ1-1; perhaps TRBD1 as D (5 bases). The CDR3 is CASSDAGTAAPNTEAFF. The CDR3 DNA sequence: TGTGCCAGCAGTGACGCCGGGACGGCCGCTCCTAACACTGAAGCTTTCTTT.